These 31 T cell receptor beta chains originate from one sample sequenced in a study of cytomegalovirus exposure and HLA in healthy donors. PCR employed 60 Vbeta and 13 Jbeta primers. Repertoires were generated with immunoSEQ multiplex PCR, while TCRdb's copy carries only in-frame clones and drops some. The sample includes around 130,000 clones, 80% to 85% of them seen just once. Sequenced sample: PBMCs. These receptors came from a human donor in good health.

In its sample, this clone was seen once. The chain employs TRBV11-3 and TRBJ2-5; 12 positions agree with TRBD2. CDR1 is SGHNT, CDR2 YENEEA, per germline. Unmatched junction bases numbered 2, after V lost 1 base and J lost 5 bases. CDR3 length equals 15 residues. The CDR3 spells CASSLGLAGVETQYF. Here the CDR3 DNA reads TGTGCCAGCAGCTTAGGACTAGCGGGGGTCGAGACCCAGTACTTC.

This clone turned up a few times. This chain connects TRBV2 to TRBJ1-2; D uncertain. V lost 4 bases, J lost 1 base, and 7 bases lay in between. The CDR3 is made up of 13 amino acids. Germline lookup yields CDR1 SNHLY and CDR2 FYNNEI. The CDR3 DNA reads TGTGCCAGCAGTGTCCGGGGTAACTATGGCTACACCTTC. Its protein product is CASSVRGNYGYTF.

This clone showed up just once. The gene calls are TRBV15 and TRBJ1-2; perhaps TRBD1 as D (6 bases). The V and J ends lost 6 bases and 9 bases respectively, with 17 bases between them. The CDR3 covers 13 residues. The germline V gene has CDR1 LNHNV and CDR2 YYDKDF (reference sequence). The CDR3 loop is CATSRGGDISYTF. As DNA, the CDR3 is TGTGCCACCAGTCGAGGGGGGGATATAAGCTACACCTTC.

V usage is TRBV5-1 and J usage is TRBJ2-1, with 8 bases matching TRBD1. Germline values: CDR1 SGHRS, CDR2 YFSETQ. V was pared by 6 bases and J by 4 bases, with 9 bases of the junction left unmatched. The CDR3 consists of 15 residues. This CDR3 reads CASKIQGESYNEQFF. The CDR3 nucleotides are TGCGCCAGCAAAATACAGGGGGAGAGTTACAATGAGCAGTTCTTC.

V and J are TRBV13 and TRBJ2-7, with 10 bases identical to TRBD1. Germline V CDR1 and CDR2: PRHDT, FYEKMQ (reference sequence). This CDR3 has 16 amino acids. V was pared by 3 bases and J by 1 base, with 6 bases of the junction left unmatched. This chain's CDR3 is CASSFWGTGDSYEQYF. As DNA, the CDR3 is TGTGCCAGCAGCTTCTGGGGGACAGGGGATTCCTACGAGCAGTACTTC.

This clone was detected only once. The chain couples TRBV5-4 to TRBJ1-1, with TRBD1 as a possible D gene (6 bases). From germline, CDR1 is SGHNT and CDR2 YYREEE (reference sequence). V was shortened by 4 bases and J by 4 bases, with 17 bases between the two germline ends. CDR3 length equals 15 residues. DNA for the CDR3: TGTGCCAGCAGCCGGGGCACAGGGATGATCACTGAAGCTTTCTTT. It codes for CASSRGTGMITEAFF.

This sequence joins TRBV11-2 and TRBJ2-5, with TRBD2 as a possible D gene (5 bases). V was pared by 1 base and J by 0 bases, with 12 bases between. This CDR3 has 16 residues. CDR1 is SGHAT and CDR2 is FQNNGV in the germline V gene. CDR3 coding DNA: TGTGCCAGCAGCTTAGGGAGGTTATGGTACCAAGAGACCCAGTACTTC. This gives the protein CASSLGRLWYQETQYF.

The CDR3 reads CASSLSEQYF. The CDR3 DNA reads TGTGCCAGCAGTTTGAGCGAGCAGTACTTC. This chain links TRBV28 with TRBJ2-7; D is unclear. Trimming took off 3 bases at V and 6 bases at J, with 3 bases between the two ends. The CDR3 spans 10 residues. In germline, CDR1 is MDHEN, CDR2 SYDVKM. Variable domain in full (rest from reference TRBV28 and TRBJ2-7): DVKVTQSSRYLVKRTGEKVFLECVQDMDHENMFWYRQDPGLGLRLIYFSYDVKMKEKGDIPEGYSVSREKKERFSLILESASTNQTSMYLCASSLSEQYFGPGTRLTVT.

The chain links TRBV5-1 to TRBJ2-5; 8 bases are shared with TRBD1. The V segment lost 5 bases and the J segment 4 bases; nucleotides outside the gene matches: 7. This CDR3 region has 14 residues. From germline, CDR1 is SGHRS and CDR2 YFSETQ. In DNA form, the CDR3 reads TGCGCCAGCAGTTCCCACGGACAGGGAGAGACCCAGTACTTC. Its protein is CASSSHGQGETQYF.

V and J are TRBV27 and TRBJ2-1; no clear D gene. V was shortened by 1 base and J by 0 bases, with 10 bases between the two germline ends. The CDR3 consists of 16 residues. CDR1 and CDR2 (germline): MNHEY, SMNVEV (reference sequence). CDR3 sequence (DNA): TGTGCCAGCAGTTTATGGGCAGATCACTCCTACAATGAGCAGTTCTTC. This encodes CASSLWADHSYNEQFF.

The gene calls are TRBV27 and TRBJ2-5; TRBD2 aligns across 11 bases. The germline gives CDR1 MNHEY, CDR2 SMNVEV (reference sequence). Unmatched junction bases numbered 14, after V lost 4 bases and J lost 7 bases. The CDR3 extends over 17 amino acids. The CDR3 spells CASSSPRESSGGGTQYF. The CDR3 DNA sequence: TGTGCCAGCAGTTCCCCTCGGGAGAGTAGCGGGGGGGGGACCCAGTACTTC.

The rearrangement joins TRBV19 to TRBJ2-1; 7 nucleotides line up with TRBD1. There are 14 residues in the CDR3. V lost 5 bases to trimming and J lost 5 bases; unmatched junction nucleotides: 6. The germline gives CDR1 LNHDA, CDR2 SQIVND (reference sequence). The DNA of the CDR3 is TGTGCCAGTAGTCCACGGACAGGCCACAATGAGCAGTTCTTC. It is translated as CASSPRTGHNEQFF.

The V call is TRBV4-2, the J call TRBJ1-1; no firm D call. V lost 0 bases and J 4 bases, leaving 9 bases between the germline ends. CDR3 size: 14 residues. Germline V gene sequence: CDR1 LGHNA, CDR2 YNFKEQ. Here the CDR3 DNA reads TGTGCCAGCAGCCAAGAGGCGGGTGTCACTGAAGCTTTCTTT. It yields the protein CASSQEAGVTEAFF.

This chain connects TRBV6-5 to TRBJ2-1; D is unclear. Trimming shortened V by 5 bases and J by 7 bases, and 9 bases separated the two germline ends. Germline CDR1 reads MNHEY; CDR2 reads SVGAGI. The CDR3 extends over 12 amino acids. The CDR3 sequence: CASSHQANEQFF. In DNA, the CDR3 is TGTGCCAGCAGTCATCAGGCAAATGAGCAGTTCTTC.

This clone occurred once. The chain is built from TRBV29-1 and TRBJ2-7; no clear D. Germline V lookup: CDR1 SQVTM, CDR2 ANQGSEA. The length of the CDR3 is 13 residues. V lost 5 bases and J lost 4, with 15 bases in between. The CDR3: CSVTFQSMYEQYF. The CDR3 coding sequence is TGCAGCGTTACATTCCAATCGATGTACGAGCAGTACTTC.

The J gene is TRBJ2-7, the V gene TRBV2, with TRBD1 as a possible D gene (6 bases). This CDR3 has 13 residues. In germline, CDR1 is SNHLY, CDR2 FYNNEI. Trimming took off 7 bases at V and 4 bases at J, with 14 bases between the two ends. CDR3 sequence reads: CASMGDTTYEQYF. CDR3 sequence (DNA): TGTGCCAGCATGGGGGACACCACATACGAGCAGTACTTC.

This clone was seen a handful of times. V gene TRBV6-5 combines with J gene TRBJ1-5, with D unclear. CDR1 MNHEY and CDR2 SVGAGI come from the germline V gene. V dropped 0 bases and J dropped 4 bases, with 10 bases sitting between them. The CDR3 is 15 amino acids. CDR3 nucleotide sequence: TGTGCCAGCAGTTACTCGATTAAGCCGAATCAGCCCCAGCATTTT. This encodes CASSYSIKPNQPQHF.

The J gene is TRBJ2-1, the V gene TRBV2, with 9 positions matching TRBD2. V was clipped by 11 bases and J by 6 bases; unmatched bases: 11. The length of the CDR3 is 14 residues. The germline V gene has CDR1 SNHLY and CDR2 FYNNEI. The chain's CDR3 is CARTGVAGVNEQFF. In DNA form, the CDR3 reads TGTGCCCGGACTGGGGTAGCGGGGGTCAATGAGCAGTTCTTC.

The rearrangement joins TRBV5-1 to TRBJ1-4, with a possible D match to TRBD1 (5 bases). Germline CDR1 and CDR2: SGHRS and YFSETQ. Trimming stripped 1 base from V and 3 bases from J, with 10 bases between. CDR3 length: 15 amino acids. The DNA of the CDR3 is TGCGCCAGCAGCTTGTTTGGGGCCCCTAATGAAAAACTGTTTTTT. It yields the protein CASSLFGAPNEKLFF.

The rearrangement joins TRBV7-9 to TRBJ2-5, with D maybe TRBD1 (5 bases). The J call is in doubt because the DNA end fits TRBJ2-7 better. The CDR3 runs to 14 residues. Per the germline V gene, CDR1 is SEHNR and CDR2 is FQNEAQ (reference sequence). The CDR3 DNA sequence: TGTGCCAGCAGCATCAGACAGACATCCTACGAGCAGTACTTC. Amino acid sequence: CASSIRQTSYEQYF.

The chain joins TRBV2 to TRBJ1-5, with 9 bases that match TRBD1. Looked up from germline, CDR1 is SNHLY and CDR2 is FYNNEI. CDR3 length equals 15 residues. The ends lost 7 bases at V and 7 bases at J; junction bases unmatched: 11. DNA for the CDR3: TGTGCCAGCACCGACAGGGGGTCCAGGGAGCAGCCCCAGCATTTT. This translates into CASTDRGSREQPQHF.

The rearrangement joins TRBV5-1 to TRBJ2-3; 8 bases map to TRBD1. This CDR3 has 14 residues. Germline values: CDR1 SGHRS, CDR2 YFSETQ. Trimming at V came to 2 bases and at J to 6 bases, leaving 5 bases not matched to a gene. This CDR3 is CASSLDRGGDTQYF. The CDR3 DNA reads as TGCGCCAGCAGCTTAGACAGGGGCGGGGATACGCAGTATTTT. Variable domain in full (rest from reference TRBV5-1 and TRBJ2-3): KAGVTQTPRYLIKTRGQQVTLSCSPISGHRSVSWYQQTPGQGLQFLFEYFSETQRNKGNFPGRFSGRQFSNSRSEMNVSTLELGDSALYLCASSLDRGGDTQYFGPGTRLTVL.

The chain's CDR3 is CAPRGRGAYNEQFF. The CDR3 coding sequence is TGCGCCCCGCGGGGGAGGGGCGCGTACAATGAGCAGTTCTTC. This sequence joins TRBV23-1 and TRBJ2-1; 7 positions agree with TRBD2. TRBV23-1 is filed as an ORF, its function uncertain. J was trimmed by 4 bases and V by 11 bases; bases with no gene match: 11. CDR3 length: 14 residues.

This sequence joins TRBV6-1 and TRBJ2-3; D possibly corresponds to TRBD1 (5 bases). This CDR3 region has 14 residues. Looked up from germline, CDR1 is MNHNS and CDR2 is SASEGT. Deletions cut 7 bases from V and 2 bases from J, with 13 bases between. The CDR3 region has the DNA TGTGCCAGCAATAATCGACAGAACACAGATACGCAGTATTTT. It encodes CASNNRQNTDTQYF.

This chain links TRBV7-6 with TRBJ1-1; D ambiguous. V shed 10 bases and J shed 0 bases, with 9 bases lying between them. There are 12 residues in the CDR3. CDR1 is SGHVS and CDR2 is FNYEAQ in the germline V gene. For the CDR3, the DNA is TGTGCCACCTCGAACATGAACACTGAAGCTTTCTTT. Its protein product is CATSNMNTEAFF.

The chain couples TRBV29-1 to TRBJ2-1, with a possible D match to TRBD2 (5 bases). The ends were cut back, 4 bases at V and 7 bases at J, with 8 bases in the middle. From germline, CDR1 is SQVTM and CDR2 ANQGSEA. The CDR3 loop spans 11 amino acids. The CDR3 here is CSVVSGNEQFF. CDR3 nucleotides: TGCAGCGTTGTGTCGGGGAATGAGCAGTTCTTC.

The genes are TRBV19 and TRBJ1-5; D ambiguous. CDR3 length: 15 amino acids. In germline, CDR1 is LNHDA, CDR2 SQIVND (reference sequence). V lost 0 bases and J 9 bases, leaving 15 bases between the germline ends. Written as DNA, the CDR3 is TGTGCCAGTAGTATAGATCAGCCGGGGATCAGGCCCCAGCATTTT. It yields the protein CASSIDQPGIRPQHF.

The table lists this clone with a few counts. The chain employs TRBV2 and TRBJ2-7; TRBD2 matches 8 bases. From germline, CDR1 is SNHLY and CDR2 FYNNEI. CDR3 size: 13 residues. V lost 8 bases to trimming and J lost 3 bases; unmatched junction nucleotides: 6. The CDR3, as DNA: TGTGCCAGCTGGCTAGCGGGTGACTACGAGCAGTACTTC. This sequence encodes CASWLAGDYEQYF.

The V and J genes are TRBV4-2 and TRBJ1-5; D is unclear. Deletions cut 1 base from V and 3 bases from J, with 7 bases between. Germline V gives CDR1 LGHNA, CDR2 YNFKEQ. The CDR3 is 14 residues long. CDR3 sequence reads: CASSQALYNQPQHF. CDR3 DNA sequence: TGTGCCAGCAGCCAAGCCCTGTACAATCAGCCCCAGCATTTT.

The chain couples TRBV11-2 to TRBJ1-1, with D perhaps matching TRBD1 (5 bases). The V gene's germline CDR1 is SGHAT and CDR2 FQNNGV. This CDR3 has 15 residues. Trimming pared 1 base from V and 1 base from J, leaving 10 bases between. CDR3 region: CASSLVQGTNTEAFF. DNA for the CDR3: TGTGCCAGCAGCTTAGTGCAGGGAACGAACACTGAAGCTTTCTTT.

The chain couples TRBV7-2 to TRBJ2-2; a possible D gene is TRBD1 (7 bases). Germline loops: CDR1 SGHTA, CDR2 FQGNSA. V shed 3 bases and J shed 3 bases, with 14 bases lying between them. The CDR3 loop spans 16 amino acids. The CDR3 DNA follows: TGTGCCAGCAGCTTGATGCGGGACAGTTACACCGGGGAGCTGTTTTTT. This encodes CASSLMRDSYTGELFF. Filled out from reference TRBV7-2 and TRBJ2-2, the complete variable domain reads GAGVSQSPSNKVTEKGKDVELRCDPISGHTALYWYRQSLGQGLEFLIYFQGNSAPDKSGLPSDRFSAERTGGSVSTLTIQRTQQEDSAVYLCASSLMRDSYTGELFFGEGSRLTVL.